This is a list of T cell receptor beta chains from one sample in a study of somatic mutations in cytotoxic T cells in rheumatoid arthritis. The method was immunoSEQ multiplex PCR; TCRdb's version includes in-frame clones alone and lacks a portion of them. The sample shows about 15,000 clones, nearly 80% of them seen only once. Specimen: CD8+ T cells sorted from blood. Receptors were obtained from an adult with rheumatoid arthritis. CDR3s include the opening cysteine and the closing phenylalanine or tryptophan. Fields, in order: V gene, CDR3 protein.

>TRBV7-6
CASSGRGLGYGYTF
>TRBV27
CASSLGTVTSGELFF
>TRBV2
CACLGGFYNEQFF
>TRBV11-3
CASSLGGGLWTGELFF
>TRBV4-1
CASSQVGTNEKLFF
>TRBV11-2
CASSLTGFEEKLFF
>TRBV5-4
CASSHGHEQFF
>TRBV27
CASSSGTSYEQYF
>TRBV27
CASSFGTRAEAFF
>TRBV11-2
CASSSQGGAEAFF
>TRBV4-1
CASSQLTGIGSGNTIYF
>TRBV7-6
CASSLRASRGDEQFF
>TRBV5-4
CASSLAGTGGLSGNTIYF
>TRBV10-1
CASSEGDRAFF
>TRBV4-2
CASSSRHEQFF
>TRBV7-6
CASSTSQGAEAFF
>TRBV4-1
CASSQVLAAYNEQFF
>TRBV6-5
CASSYSPGHYGYTF
>TRBV4-2
CASSPLAKGSGANVLTF
>TRBV2
CASRTLDGNQPQHF
>TRBV30
CAWSASRYNEQFF
>TRBV6-1
CASSDLRLRSVNTEAFF
>TRBV4-1
CASSQDSGGLYGYTF
>TRBV2
CASSLTSGGNQETQYF
>TRBV11-1
CASSYYQGTPPDTQYF
>TRBV4-1
CASSQDLEISNQPQHF
>TRBV2
CASRVRGNQPQHF
>TRBV5-1
CASSLEAGINYGYTF
>TRBV6-5
CASSATRGRNEKLFF
>TRBV5-1
CASSPFGTGDDTQYF
>TRBV11-2
CASSLFQGADGTEAFF
>TRBV6-5
CASSYLDRANTEAFF
>TRBV7-8
CASSLVDSNSPLHF
>TRBV7-7
CASSLTPLNEAFF
>TRBV12-5
CASGLAVGGAANYGYTF
>TRBV2
CASSAGTSDQPQHF
>TRBV4-1
CASSQPGNTGELFF
>TRBV7-2
CASSHTKFTEAFF
>TRBV28
CASSFPGDGSDIQYF
>TRBV4-1
CASSQDRGTGKRYEQYF
>TRBV7-7
CASSLRQYNEQFF
>TRBV27
CASSPQGDPNSPLHF
>TRBV28
CASIGQGRNYEQYF
>TRBV5-5
CASSPPAAIEAFF
>TRBV2
CASSDPTNPSEAPGVKYF
>TRBV30
CAWSTPNTEAFF
>TRBV7-2
CASSSSGTGSRDGYTF
>TRBV15
CATSDSPSYNEQFF
>TRBV5-4
CASSLEQGQETQYF
>TRBV6-5
CASTPDRNTEAFF
>TRBV27
CASSHKTGYGYTF
>TRBV28
CASVQYATNEKLFF
>TRBV7-9
CASSIVEAPDNEQFF
>TRBV2
CASSDRTGTLEKLFF
>TRBV5-6
CASSQTGQVNTGELFF